The 4 T cell receptor beta chains given below trace back to one sample, sequenced in a study of T-cell memory formation after mild COVID-19. TCRdb reanalysed the 5' RACE reads using MiXCR and keeps one entry per CDR3 protein. Here the sample spans hundreds of thousands of distinct CDR3 sequences, 25% to 30% being singletons. Input material: PBMCs or a T cell subset sorted from them (not recorded which). These receptors all stem from an adult woman who had mild COVID-19 (a few samples of this study predate the infection). Cell type and time point are not known.

The chain links TRBV5-6 to TRBJ2-7; 7 bases fit TRBD2. J lost 0 bases, V lost 1 base, and 7 bases had no gene match. Germline V gives CDR1 SGHDT, CDR2 YYEEEE. The CDR3 loop spans 16 amino acids. The CDR3: CASSLIPSGSSYEQYF. The CDR3 DNA reads TGTGCCAGCAGCTTGATCCCTAGCGGCAGCTCCTACGAGCAGTACTTC.

This chain links TRBV10-3 with TRBJ2-5, with D possibly being TRBD2 (6 bases). CDR3 length equals 16 residues. CDR1 is ENHRY, CDR2 SYGVKD, per germline. V was cut by 11 bases and J by 7 bases, with 29 bases left in between. For the CDR3, the DNA is TGTGCCGTTTCCCCCGAGGCAAGACGCGCGGGGCCGACCCAGTACTTC. Its protein is CAVSPEARRAGPTQYF.

This clonotype turned up a few times. The rearrangement links TRBV5-4 to TRBJ2-5; D not resolved. Germline V gene lookup returns CDR1 SGHNT and CDR2 YYREEE (reference sequence). The length of the CDR3 is 14 residues. V dropped 2 bases and J dropped 5 bases, with 13 bases sitting between them. The CDR3 sequence: CASSFPPLGETQYF. The CDR3 DNA follows: TGTGCCAGCAGCTTTCCCCCCCTCGGGGAGACCCAGTACTTC.

This clonotype was seen once. This chain links TRBV2 with TRBJ2-5; D possibly corresponds to TRBD2 (7 bases). There are 18 residues in the CDR3. V lost 7 bases and J 1 base, leaving 25 bases between the germline ends. Germline-derived CDR1 and CDR2 are SNHLY and FYNNEI. As DNA, the CDR3 is TGTGCCAGCAAGGTTGGGGGCGGGAGACAAACCCTCCAAGAGACCCAGTACTTC. It specifies CASKVGGGRQTLQETQYF.